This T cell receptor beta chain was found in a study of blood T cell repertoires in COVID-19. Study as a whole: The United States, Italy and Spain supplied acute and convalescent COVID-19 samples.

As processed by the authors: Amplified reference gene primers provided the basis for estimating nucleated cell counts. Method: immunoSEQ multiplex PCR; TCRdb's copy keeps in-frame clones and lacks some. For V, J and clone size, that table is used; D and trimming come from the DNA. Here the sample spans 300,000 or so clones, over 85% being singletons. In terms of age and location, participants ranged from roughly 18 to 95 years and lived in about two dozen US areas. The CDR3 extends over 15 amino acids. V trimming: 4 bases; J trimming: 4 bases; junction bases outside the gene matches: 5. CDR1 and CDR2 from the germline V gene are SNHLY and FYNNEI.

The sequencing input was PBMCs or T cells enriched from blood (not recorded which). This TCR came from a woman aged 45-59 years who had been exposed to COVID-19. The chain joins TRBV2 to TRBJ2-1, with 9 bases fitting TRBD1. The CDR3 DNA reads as TGTGCCAGCAGTGTAGGGACAGGGTATTACAATGAGCAGTTCTTC. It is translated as CASSVGTGYYNEQFF.